This T cell receptor beta chain was identified in a study of T cell changes during pregnancy in multiple sclerosis. Generated by immunoSEQ multiplex PCR, the TCRdb table keeps only in-frame clones and is missing some. Counted here are about 85,000 clones, roughly nine tenths occurring once; the ten biggest clones make up more than 2%. The CDR3 length is 15 residues. V gave up 4 bases and J gave up 0 bases; unmatched junction bases: 5. Germline-derived CDR1 and CDR2 are KGHSH and LQKENI. The receptor was derived from a female donor with multiple sclerosis, enrolled in a pregnancy study. The material sequenced was peripheral blood, taken in the first trimester of pregnancy. The chain employs TRBV18 and TRBJ1-1, with 7 bases fitting TRBD1. CDR3 sequence reads: CASSLGTAMNTEAFF. In DNA form, the CDR3 reads TGTGCCAGCTCACTAGGGACAGCGATGAACACTGAAGCTTTCTTT.